The rows below give T cell receptor beta chains drawn from one sample of a study of blood T cell repertoires in COVID-19. Measured with immunoSEQ multiplex PCR; TCRdb has only the in-frame clones, and not every one. The sample lists 40,000 to 50,000 clones; more than 70% were seen once. Sequenced: peripheral blood. These receptors all stem from a human donor in a cohort sampled during active COVID-19. Each CDR3 is given with its conserved first and last residue. Fields, in order: J gene, V gene, D gene, clone size, CDR3 protein, CDR3 DNA. D genes are given only for firm matches. Only part of the rows carry a size: once, few, many, or a class if the clone is expanded.

J gene: TRBJ1-3
V gene: TRBV28
D gene: NA
clone size: once
CDR3 protein: CASSGLVIGGVNTIYF
CDR3 DNA: TGTGCCAGCAGTGGGCTTGTGATAGGGGGTGTAAACACCATATATTTT

J gene: TRBJ1-5
V gene: TRBV7-7
D gene: TRBD1
clone size: NA
CDR3 protein: CASSARQGALESNQPQHF
CDR3 DNA: TGTGCCAGCAGCGCCCGACAGGGGGCGTTGGAAAGCAATCAGCCCCAGCATTTT

J gene: TRBJ1-5
V gene: TRBV15
D gene: NA
clone size: NA
CDR3 protein: CATSPGLGGNQPQHF
CDR3 DNA: TGTGCCACCAGCCCGGGACTTGGGGGCAATCAGCCCCAGCATTTT

J gene: TRBJ1-3
V gene: TRBV18
D gene: NA
clone size: NA
CDR3 protein: CASSPSLSGNTIYF
CDR3 DNA: TGTGCCAGCTCACCATCCCTCTCTGGAAACACCATATATTTT

J gene: TRBJ2-4
V gene: TRBV6-5
D gene: NA
clone size: once
CDR3 protein: CASSYNEGIQYF
CDR3 DNA: TGTGCCAGCAGTTACAATGAGGGCATTCAGTACTTC

J gene: TRBJ1-2
V gene: TRBV6-5
D gene: TRBD1
clone size: NA
CDR3 protein: CASSSYPTGGAGGYTF
CDR3 DNA: TGTGCCAGCAGTTCTTACCCGACAGGGGGCGCCGGTGGCTACACCTTC

J gene: TRBJ2-5
V gene: TRBV2
D gene: NA
clone size: NA
CDR3 protein: CASRGGELETQYF
CDR3 DNA: TGTGCCAGCAGAGGGGGGGAATTGGAGACCCAGTACTTC

J gene: TRBJ2-5
V gene: TRBV21-1
D gene: NA
clone size: NA
CDR3 protein: CASSTPTGAMLETQYF
CDR3 DNA: TGTGCCAGCAGCACCCCGACAGGGGCGATGTTAGAGACCCAGTACTTC

J gene: TRBJ1-1
V gene: TRBV9
D gene: NA
clone size: NA
CDR3 protein: CASTYYDSPNTEAFF
CDR3 DNA: TGTGCCAGCACCTACTACGACAGCCCAAACACTGAAGCTTTCTTT

J gene: TRBJ2-7
V gene: TRBV11-2
D gene: TRBD1
clone size: NA
CDR3 protein: CASSIGTAYEQYF
CDR3 DNA: TGTGCCAGCAGCATCGGGACAGCCTACGAGCAGTACTTC

J gene: TRBJ2-1
V gene: TRBV7-8
D gene: TRBD2
clone size: NA
CDR3 protein: CASSLTSGRRNEQFF
CDR3 DNA: TGTGCCAGCAGCTTAACTAGCGGGAGGAGGAATGAGCAGTTCTTC

J gene: TRBJ2-1
V gene: TRBV6-4
D gene: NA
clone size: NA
CDR3 protein: CASSRGSGVKGGEQFF
CDR3 DNA: TGTGCCAGCAGTCGGGGATCGGGAGTAAAGGGTGGTGAGCAGTTCTTC

J gene: TRBJ1-2
V gene: TRBV19
D gene: NA
clone size: NA
CDR3 protein: CASSIFSRAGQGYGYTF
CDR3 DNA: TGTGCCAGTAGTATTTTTTCCAGGGCCGGTCAGGGGTATGGCTACACCTTC

J gene: TRBJ1-5
V gene: TRBV5-6
D gene: NA
clone size: NA
CDR3 protein: CASSHFTGNQHF
CDR3 DNA: TGTGCCAGCAGCCACTTCACGGGGAACCAGCATTTT

J gene: TRBJ1-1
V gene: TRBV30
D gene: NA
clone size: once
CDR3 protein: CAWSLYRFLRTEAFF
CDR3 DNA: TGTGCCTGGAGTCTATACAGGTTCCTCCGGACTGAAGCTTTCTTT

J gene: TRBJ2-7
V gene: TRBV27
D gene: NA
clone size: NA
CDR3 protein: CASSFNRVDEQYF
CDR3 DNA: TGTGCCAGCAGTTTCAACAGGGTCGACGAGCAGTACTTC

J gene: TRBJ2-2
V gene: TRBV5-6
D gene: NA
clone size: NA
CDR3 protein: CASSPIGNTGELFF
CDR3 DNA: TGTGCCAGCAGCCCTATCGGGAACACCGGGGAGCTGTTTTTT

J gene: TRBJ2-3
V gene: TRBV11-2
D gene: NA
clone size: NA
CDR3 protein: CASSSGLRDTQYF
CDR3 DNA: TGTGCCAGCAGCTCGGGACTTCGGGATACGCAGTATTTT

J gene: TRBJ2-2
V gene: TRBV6-1
D gene: TRBD2
clone size: NA
CDR3 protein: CASSGTSEPYTGELFF
CDR3 DNA: TGTGCCAGCAGTGGGACTAGCGAACCATACACCGGGGAGCTGTTTTTT

J gene: TRBJ2-7
V gene: TRBV2
D gene: TRBD1
clone size: NA
CDR3 protein: CASIEQGADYEQYF
CDR3 DNA: TGTGCCAGCATCGAACAGGGGGCTGACTACGAGCAGTACTTC

J gene: TRBJ2-7
V gene: TRBV10-2
D gene: NA
clone size: NA
CDR3 protein: CASNPVRNYEQYF
CDR3 DNA: TGCGCCAGCAATCCGGTAAGAAACTACGAGCAGTACTTC

J gene: TRBJ1-1
V gene: TRBV7-8
D gene: NA
clone size: NA
CDR3 protein: CASSLARMNTEAFF
CDR3 DNA: TGTGCCAGCAGCTTAGCCAGGATGAACACTGAAGCTTTCTTT

J gene: TRBJ2-7
V gene: TRBV9
D gene: TRBD2
clone size: NA
CDR3 protein: CASSPRLAATYEQYF
CDR3 DNA: TGTGCCAGCAGCCCCCGGCTAGCGGCAACCTACGAGCAGTACTTC

J gene: TRBJ1-2
V gene: TRBV19
D gene: NA
clone size: NA
CDR3 protein: CASSVTYRAAGYGYTF
CDR3 DNA: TGTGCCAGTAGTGTCACATACAGGGCGGCAGGCTATGGCTACACCTTC

J gene: TRBJ1-1
V gene: TRBV15
D gene: NA
clone size: once
CDR3 protein: CATSPRAMNTEAFF
CDR3 DNA: TGTGCCACCAGCCCCAGGGCGATGAACACTGAAGCTTTCTTT

J gene: TRBJ2-1
V gene: TRBV15
D gene: TRBD2
clone size: NA
CDR3 protein: CATSEPLRLAGLNEQFF
CDR3 DNA: TGTGCCACCAGCGAACCACTAAGACTAGCGGGGCTTAATGAGCAGTTCTTC

J gene: TRBJ1-2
V gene: TRBV14
D gene: TRBD1
clone size: NA
CDR3 protein: CASSPHGQGFGYTF
CDR3 DNA: TGTGCCAGCAGCCCCCATGGACAGGGTTTTGGCTACACCTTC

J gene: TRBJ2-2
V gene: TRBV6-4
D gene: NA
clone size: NA
CDR3 protein: CASSVEGPTGELFF
CDR3 DNA: TGTGCCAGCAGTGTCGAGGGCCCCACCGGGGAGCTGTTTTTT

J gene: TRBJ2-7
V gene: TRBV30
D gene: NA
clone size: NA
CDR3 protein: CAWSVTGFEQYF
CDR3 DNA: TGTGCCTGGAGTGTGACCGGGTTCGAGCAGTACTTC

J gene: TRBJ2-2
V gene: TRBV6-5
D gene: NA
clone size: NA
CDR3 protein: CASSLTVANTGELFF
CDR3 DNA: TGTGCCAGCAGTTTGACAGTCGCGAACACCGGGGAGCTGTTTTTT

J gene: TRBJ1-3
V gene: TRBV28
D gene: NA
clone size: NA
CDR3 protein: CASSLPSGNTIYF
CDR3 DNA: TGTGCCAGCAGTCTACCGTCTGGAAACACCATATATTTT

J gene: TRBJ2-7
V gene: TRBV4-1
D gene: TRBD2
clone size: NA
CDR3 protein: CASTLLAGAYEQYF
CDR3 DNA: TGCGCCAGCACATTACTAGCGGGGGCCTACGAGCAGTACTTC

J gene: TRBJ1-2
V gene: TRBV30
D gene: NA
clone size: NA
CDR3 protein: CAWSVVDPQGYGYTF
CDR3 DNA: TGTGCCTGGAGTGTAGTGGACCCTCAGGGCTATGGCTACACCTTC

J gene: TRBJ1-1
V gene: TRBV18
D gene: TRBD1
clone size: few
CDR3 protein: CASSAGQGATEAFF
CDR3 DNA: TGTGCCAGCTCAGCCGGACAGGGGGCAACTGAAGCTTTCTTT

J gene: TRBJ2-7
V gene: TRBV3-1/TRBV3-2
D gene: TRBD2
clone size: NA
CDR3 protein: CASSQEFGLAGSHF
CDR3 DNA: TGTGCCAGCAGCCAAGAGTTCGGCCTAGCGGGGTCGCATTTC

J gene: TRBJ2-1
V gene: TRBV7-2
D gene: NA
clone size: once
CDR3 protein: CASRRTLSYNEQFF
CDR3 DNA: TGTGCCAGCAGGCGGACACTTTCCTACAATGAGCAGTTCTTC

J gene: TRBJ1-5
V gene: TRBV6-5
D gene: NA
clone size: NA
CDR3 protein: CASSYSTGNQPQHF
CDR3 DNA: TGTGCCAGCAGTTACAGTACAGGTAATCAGCCCCAGCATTTT

J gene: TRBJ1-5
V gene: TRBV19
D gene: NA
clone size: NA
CDR3 protein: CASSIVPGLSNQPQHF
CDR3 DNA: TGTGCCAGTAGTATAGTCCCAGGGCTAAGCAATCAGCCCCAGCATTTT

J gene: TRBJ2-3
V gene: TRBV2
D gene: NA
clone size: NA
CDR3 protein: CASTVSLGTDTQYF
CDR3 DNA: TGTGCCAGCACGGTCTCTCTCGGTACGGATACGCAGTATTTT

J gene: TRBJ2-7
V gene: TRBV10-2
D gene: NA
clone size: NA
CDR3 protein: CASSLGLSYEQYF
CDR3 DNA: TGCGCCAGCAGCCTGGGACTCTCCTACGAGCAGTACTTC

J gene: TRBJ2-2
V gene: TRBV6-5
D gene: NA
clone size: NA
CDR3 protein: CASSYSSGVSTGELFF
CDR3 DNA: TGTGCCAGCAGTTACTCGTCCGGGGTGAGCACCGGGGAGCTGTTTTTT

J gene: TRBJ2-1
V gene: TRBV11-2
D gene: TRBD2
clone size: NA
CDR3 protein: CASSLRLAGGGTHNEQFF
CDR3 DNA: TGTGCCAGCAGCTTACGACTAGCGGGAGGGGGGACGCACAATGAGCAGTTCTTC

J gene: TRBJ1-2
V gene: TRBV19
D gene: NA
clone size: NA
CDR3 protein: CASATLAGAANYGYTF
CDR3 DNA: TGTGCCAGCGCTACCCTCGCAGGGGCGGCTAACTATGGCTACACCTTC

J gene: TRBJ2-7
V gene: TRBV30
D gene: TRBD1
clone size: NA
CDR3 protein: CASTGGWGKYEQYF
CDR3 DNA: TGTGCCTCCACAGGGGGCTGGGGGAAATACGAACAGTACTTC

J gene: TRBJ1-1
V gene: TRBV18
D gene: TRBD1
clone size: NA
CDR3 protein: CASSLGQGSMGTEAFF
CDR3 DNA: TGTGCCAGCTCACTAGGACAGGGGTCGATGGGCACTGAAGCTTTCTTT

J gene: TRBJ2-2
V gene: TRBV14
D gene: TRBD1
clone size: NA
CDR3 protein: CASSFGQVNTGELFF
CDR3 DNA: TGTGCCAGCAGCTTTGGACAGGTGAACACCGGGGAGCTGTTTTTT

J gene: TRBJ1-5
V gene: TRBV19
D gene: NA
clone size: NA
CDR3 protein: CASSINWAANQPQHF
CDR3 DNA: TGTGCCAGTAGTATTAATTGGGCAGCTAATCAGCCCCAGCATTTT